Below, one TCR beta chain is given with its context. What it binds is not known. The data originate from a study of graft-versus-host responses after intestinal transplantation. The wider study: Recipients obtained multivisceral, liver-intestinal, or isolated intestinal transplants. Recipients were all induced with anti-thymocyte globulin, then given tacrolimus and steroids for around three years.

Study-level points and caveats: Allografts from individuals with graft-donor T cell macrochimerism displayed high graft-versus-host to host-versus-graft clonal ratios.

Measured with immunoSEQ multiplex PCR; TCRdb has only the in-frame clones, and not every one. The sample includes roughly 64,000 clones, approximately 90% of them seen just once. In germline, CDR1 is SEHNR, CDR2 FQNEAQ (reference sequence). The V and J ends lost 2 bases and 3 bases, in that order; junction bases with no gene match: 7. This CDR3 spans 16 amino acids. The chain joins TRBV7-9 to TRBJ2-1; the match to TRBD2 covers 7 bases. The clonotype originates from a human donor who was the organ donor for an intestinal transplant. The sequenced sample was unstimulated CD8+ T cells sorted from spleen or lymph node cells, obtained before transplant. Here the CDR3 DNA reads TGTGCCAGCAGCTTATCAGGACTAGTAGGCTACAATGAGCAGTTCTTC. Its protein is CASSLSGLVGYNEQFF.